Following are 7 T cell receptor beta chains from one sample sequenced in a study of cytomegalovirus exposure and HLA in healthy donors. Primers: 60 Vbeta forward and 13 Jbeta reverse. Profiled with immunoSEQ multiplex PCR; TCRdb holds only in-frame clones, not every one. The sample holds roughly 130,000 clones, around three quarters seen once. Material: PBMCs. The receptors were sampled from a male donor in good health and CMV-seronegative.

In its sample, this clone was seen once. This rearrangement joins TRBV7-9 to TRBJ1-1; tentatively, D is TRBD1 (6 bases). Per germline, CDR1 SEHNR and CDR2 FQNEAQ (reference sequence). V was pared by 5 bases and J by 7 bases, with 20 bases between. CDR3 length equals 15 residues. Here the CDR3 DNA reads TGTGCCAGCAGCCCCGGGACACGCGGAGAACATGAAGCTTTCTTT. Its protein is CASSPGTRGEHEAFF.

The rearrangement links TRBV9 to TRBJ2-3; no reliable D call. Per the germline V gene, CDR1 is SGDLS and CDR2 is YYNGEE. The V gene lost 3 bases and the J gene lost 2 bases, with 4 bases spanning the gap. The CDR3 covers 12 residues. The CDR3 protein is CASSGHTDTQYF. The CDR3, as DNA: TGTGCCAGCAGCGGACACACAGATACGCAGTATTTT.

This clone was detected a few times. The rearrangement uses TRBV27 and TRBJ2-3; TRBD1 matches at 11 bases. CDR3 length: 16 amino acids. V dropped 2 bases and J dropped 5; count of bases not matched to a gene: 6. The germline V gene has CDR1 MNHEY and CDR2 SMNVEV (reference sequence). In DNA, the CDR3 is TGTGCCAGCAGTTTAGCGGGACAGGGGGAAATAGATACGCAGTATTTT. This translates into CASSLAGQGEIDTQYF.

The gene calls are TRBV25-1 and TRBJ1-2; no reliable D call. The length of the CDR3 is 14 residues. V dropped 6 bases and J dropped 4 bases, with 15 bases sitting between them. CDR1 and CDR2 from the germline V gene are MGHDK and SYGVNS. CDR3 in amino acids: CASSPDTQFYGYTF. CDR3 DNA: TGTGCCAGCAGCCCCGACACGCAGTTCTATGGCTACACCTTC.

The rearrangement links TRBV30 to TRBJ1-3, with D unresolved. The CDR3 is made up of 13 amino acids. The germline V gene encodes CDR1 GTSNPN and CDR2 SVGIG (reference sequence). V lost 4 bases to trimming and J lost 4 bases, with 11 bases between them. This CDR3 is CAWITGSGNTIYF. CDR3 nucleotides: TGTGCCTGGATTACGGGATCCGGAAACACCATATATTTT.

The rearrangement uses TRBV11-1 and TRBJ1-2; TRBD1 matches 7 bases. The junction had 9 bases not matched to a gene; V was cut back by 1 base and J by 10 bases. The CDR3 runs 14 residues. Germline V gives CDR1 SGHAT, CDR2 FQDESV (reference sequence). CDR3 region: CASSLGYTGDDYTF. In DNA form, the CDR3 reads TGTGCCAGCAGCTTAGGATATACAGGGGACGACTACACCTTC.

This rearrangement joins TRBV11-3 to TRBJ2-3; 8 positions agree with TRBD1. The CDR3 sequence is 15 residues long. The ends lost 5 bases at V and 2 bases at J; junction bases unmatched: 6. Germline CDR1 is SGHNT and CDR2 is YENEEA. The CDR3: CASSLGTGPTDTQYF. In DNA form, the CDR3 reads TGTGCCAGCAGCCTCGGGACAGGCCCCACAGATACGCAGTATTTT.